The present entry profiles one T cell receptor beta chain with its context. The antigen is not known. The sample belongs to a study of OX40 agonist ivuxolimab in advanced cancers. In the study overall: Ivuxolimab, an agonist antibody against OX40 (CD134), was given to patients. General study findings and limits: Relative to CD4+ cells, CD8+ T cells on average had more expanded clones. Dosing at 0.1 to 3.0 mg/kg was accompanied by clonal expansion of CD4+ and CD8+ blood T cells by week 6.

Assay: immunoSEQ multiplex PCR; the TCRdb copy retains only in-frame clones and omits some. Here the sample spans 90,000 to 150,000 clones, approximately 90% being singletons. CDR3 length: 14 residues. The germline gives CDR1 GTSNPN, CDR2 SVGIG (reference sequence). V was pared by 2 bases and J by 2 bases, with 13 bases between. Material: CD4+ or CD8+ T cells sorted from blood, obtained in a trial of the OX40 agonist ivuxolimab. This TCR came from an adult with an advanced solid tumor such as melanoma, head and neck, liver or kidney cancer. This chain uses TRBV30 with TRBJ2-7, with TRBD1 as a possible D gene (6 bases). In DNA, the CDR3 is TGTGCCTGGAGTCCCAGGACAGTACCCTACGAGCAGTACTTC. This encodes CAWSPRTVPYEQYF.